This T cell receptor (beta chain) was sequenced during a study of blood T cell repertoires in COVID-19. Study-wide context: The study drew acute and convalescent COVID-19 samples from the United States, Italy and Spain. T cells, B-cell-depleted T cells, or PBMCs supplied cDNA or gDNA.

Germline V gene lookup returns CDR1 LNHDA and CDR2 SQIVND (reference sequence). V shed 1 base, J shed 8 bases, and the junction held 9 bases outside the gene matches. The CDR3 consists of 15 residues. Assay used: immunoSEQ multiplex PCR; TCRdb lists only in-frame clones, some missing. The sample shows 250,000 to 300,000 clones, 91% of them seen only once. This TCR was sampled from a human donor in a cohort exposed to, infected with or recovered from COVID-19 (not recorded which). The donor label of this sample is uncertain. Sequencing was done on a sample of PBMCs or T cells enriched from blood (not recorded which). The rearrangement uses TRBV19 and TRBJ1-2, with 8 bases aligning to TRBD1. DNA of the CDR3: TGTGCCAGTAGTATAGGTCGGCAGGGGGCGAGAGGCTACACCTTC. Protein: CASSIGRQGARGYTF.